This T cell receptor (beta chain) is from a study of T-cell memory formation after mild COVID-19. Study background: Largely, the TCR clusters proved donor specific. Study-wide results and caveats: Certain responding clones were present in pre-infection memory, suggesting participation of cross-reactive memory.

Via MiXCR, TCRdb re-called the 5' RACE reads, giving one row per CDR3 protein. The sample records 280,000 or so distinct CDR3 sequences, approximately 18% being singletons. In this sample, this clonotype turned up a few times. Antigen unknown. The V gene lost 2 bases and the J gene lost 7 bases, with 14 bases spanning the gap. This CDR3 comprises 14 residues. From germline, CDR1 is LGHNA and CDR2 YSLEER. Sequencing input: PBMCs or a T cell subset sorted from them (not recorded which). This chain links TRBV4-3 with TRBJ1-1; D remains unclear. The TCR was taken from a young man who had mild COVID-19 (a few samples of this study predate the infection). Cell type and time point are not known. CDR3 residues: CASSQTLGRIEAFF. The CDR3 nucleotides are TGCGCCAGCAGCCAAACACTGGGCCGGATTGAAGCTTTCTTT.